The source of this T cell receptor (beta chain) is a study of post-analysis software for immune sequencing data (dated by TCRdb to about 2015). Regarding the study in general: The recorded disease courses included relapsing-remitting, secondary progressive and progressive-relapsing multiple sclerosis, and some patients had no subtype annotation. Patient repertoires were compared against 10 to 12 previously published healthy control repertoires from donors aged 6 to 25 years. A subset of samples was prepared in parallel using single-end sample barcoding, then pooled and co-amplified after Illumina adapter ligation. The research as a whole found: When samples were clustered directly using the F measure, samples prepared in the same batch co-clustered strongly, which prompted a batch-effect correction. The control group was slightly older than the multiple sclerosis patient group. Compared with controls, multiple sclerosis patients had significantly lower normalized Chao1 diversity, a finding suggesting substantial peripheral T-cell clonal expansion.

To demonstrate the VDJtools post-analysis software, TCR beta repertoires were profiled from the peripheral blood of 13 young patients with multiple sclerosis. Multiple sclerosis patients were children and adolescents aged about 6 to 17 years. The receptor library was made with PCR. TCRdb names Illumina HiSeq 2500 as the instrument used. To reduce PCR and sequencing biases, unique molecular identifiers were built into the TCR beta cDNA libraries. Every 1 to 10 million input T cells yielded approximately 500,000 cDNA molecules, meaning each molecule approximated one T cell. The patient libraries were prepared and sequenced using the same protocol as the earlier healthy control dataset. Within a given batch, samples were prepared together, multiplexed and sequenced on the same HiSeq lane. In the source study's methods: Raw barcoded reads were processed with MIGEC, discarding single-read molecular identifier groups before consensus assembly and CDR3 extraction. VDJtools was used for post-analysis of the clonotype tables, and diversity was normalized by down-sampling every dataset to the size of the smallest sample. To correct batch-related cross-sample contamination, repertoire overlap clustering matched CDR3 amino acid sequences but not nucleotide sequences. TCRdb applied fastp at Q25 and MiXCR to the public reads, then kept only in-frame beta chains. Entries that share a CDR3 protein sequence are merged under the most common genes and DNA. The V and J calls reflect TCRdb's pipeline rather than the authors' work. Recorded for this sample are 450,000 to 700,000 distinct CDR3 sequences; around 47% of them occurred a single time. 1.5% to 2% of the sample lies in the top ten.

As for this clonotype: There is no known antigen for this receptor. It is likely a read error, because the conserved phenylalanine at the end of the CDR3 is missing.

This sequence originates from a girl aged 10 to 17 with multiple sclerosis. Sequenced input: blood.

Here is the DNA: TGTGCCAGCAGTTTAGCGTCAGGCTCCTACGAGCAGTACTGC. This gives the protein CASSLASGSYEQYC. The V and J genes are TRBV12-3 or TRBV12-4 and TRBJ2-7, with no reliable assignment of the D segment. The junction carries 6 bases between V and J, which are trimmed by 0 bases and 0 bases respectively. The CDR3 has 14 amino acids, counting both end residues. Of all the DNA, just the CDR3 is kept, 42 bases in frame from base 1.